This TCR beta chain was documented in a study of blood T cell repertoires in COVID-19. Whole-study context: The United States, Italy and Spain were the sources of the acute and convalescent COVID-19 samples. PBMCs, B-cell-depleted T cells, or T cells provided the cDNA or gDNA that made up the material.

Authors' analysis steps: Reference gene primer amplification yielded estimated nucleated cell counts. Clones were sequenced by immunoSEQ multiplex PCR, and TCRdb holds only the in-frame ones, with some missing. D and trimming were read from the DNA, whereas the V and J calls and clone size are those reported in that table. The repertoire holds 120,000 or so clones, with 90% as singletons. Germline V CDR1 and CDR2: SGDLS, YYNGEE. This CDR3 has 14 residues. The junction had 7 bases not matched to a gene; V was cut back by 5 bases and J by 7 bases. Sequences were obtained from peripheral blood. The origin of this receptor is a man aged 45-60 years with active COVID-19. The rearrangement joins TRBV9 to TRBJ2-2, with 8 bases identical to TRBD1. The CDR3 nucleotides read TGTGCCAGCAGGGGACAGGCCGTGTTCGGGGAGCTGTTTTTT. Protein: CASRGQAVFGELFF. Based on the CDR3 plus reference TRBV9 and TRBJ2-2, the full variable domain is DSGVTQTPKHLITATGQRVTLRCSPRSGDLSVYWYQQSLDQGLQFLIQYYNGEERAKGNILERFSAQQFPDLHSELNLSSLELGDSALYFCASRGQAVFGELFFGEGSRLTVL.